Only a few counts were recorded for the clone carrying this TCR beta chain. What it recognizes is unknown. The sample comes from a study of naive and memory T cell subsets. Both TRBC1 and TRBC2 were covered by a beta constant-region primer of two equimolar oligonucleotides. Nested alpha and beta constant-region primers with the SP2 primer drove four PCR rounds on ligated cDNA. The cDNA 3' end received a ligated single-stranded oligonucleotide carrying the SP2 primer and a 12-nucleotide UMI. TCRdb redid the calling of the UMI-ligation and nested PCR reads with MiXCR, one entry per CDR3 protein. The sample carries 150,000 or so distinct CDR3 sequences, roughly 23% recorded once. V trimming: 4 bases; J trimming: 0 bases; junction bases outside the gene matches: 14. The CDR3 sequence is 19 residues long. Germline V lookup: CDR1 SGHRS, CDR2 YFSETQ. Whole-study findings and limits: Between naive and memory subsets, TCR abundance power law exponents differed. Clonotypes are single alpha or beta chains, not paired receptors. Especially in CD8 cells, naive repertoires contained a few larger clonotypes, possibly CD45RA-re-expressing memory cells. Naive and memory repertoire findings lacked a ground truth for validation.

Sample: naive CD4+ T cells from blood. The TCR comes from a human donor in good health. The chain carries TRBV5-1 and TRBJ2-1, with 9 nucleotides matching TRBD2. The CDR3 here is CASSLAGQALSYSYNEQFF. CDR3 DNA: TGCGCCAGCAGCCTAGCGGGACAAGCTTTGTCGTACTCCTACAATGAGCAGTTCTTC.